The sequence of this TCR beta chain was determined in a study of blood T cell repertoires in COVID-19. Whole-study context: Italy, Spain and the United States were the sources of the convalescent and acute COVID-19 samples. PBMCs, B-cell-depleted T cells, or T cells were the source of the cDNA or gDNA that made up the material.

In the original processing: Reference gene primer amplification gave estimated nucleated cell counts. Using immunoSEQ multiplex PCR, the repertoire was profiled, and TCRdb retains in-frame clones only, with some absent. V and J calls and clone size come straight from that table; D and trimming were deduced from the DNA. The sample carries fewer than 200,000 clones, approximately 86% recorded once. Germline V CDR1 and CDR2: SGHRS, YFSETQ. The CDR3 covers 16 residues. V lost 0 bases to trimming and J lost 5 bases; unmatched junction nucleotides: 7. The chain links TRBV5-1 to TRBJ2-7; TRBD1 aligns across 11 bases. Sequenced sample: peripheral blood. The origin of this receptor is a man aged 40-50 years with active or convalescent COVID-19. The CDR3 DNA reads TGCGCCAGCAGCTTGGTAGGGACAGGGGGACGACACGAGCAGTACTTC. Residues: CASSLVGTGGRHEQYF.